One and the same sample provided the 8 T cell receptor beta chains below, sequenced in a study of blood T cell repertoires in COVID-19. The repertoire was sequenced with immunoSEQ multiplex PCR; TCRdb's copy has only in-frame clones and lacks some. Counted here are 100,000 to 120,000 clones, 70% to 90% occurring once; the ten biggest clones make up 4% to 5.5%. Sequenced sample: peripheral blood. These receptor sequences come from a human donor in a cohort sampled during active COVID-19.

V usage is TRBV2 and J usage is TRBJ2-1; the D gene is possibly TRBD1 (5 bases). V was trimmed by 7 bases and J by 1 base, leaving 11 bases between them. Germline loops: CDR1 SNHLY, CDR2 FYNNEI. The CDR3 consists of 14 residues. The CDR3 DNA reads as TGTGCCAGCACCCCAGACAGTTCCTACAATGAGCAGTTCTTC. It translates to CASTPDSSYNEQFF. The complete variable domain, with remaining parts taken from reference TRBV2 and TRBJ2-1, reads EPEVTQTPSHQVTQMGQEVILRCVPISNHLYFYWYRQILGQKVEFLVSFYNNEISEKSEIFDDQFSVERPDGSNFTLKIRSTKLEDSAMYFCASTPDSSYNEQFFGPGTRLTVL.

The gene calls are TRBV5-5 and TRBJ1-5; 9 nucleotides line up with TRBD1. Per germline, CDR1 SGHKS and CDR2 YYEKEE (reference sequence). The CDR3 runs to 19 residues. V was pared by 5 bases and J by 0 bases, with 15 bases of the junction left unmatched. The DNA for the CDR3 is TGTGCCAGCAGTTTGTGGTGGACAGGGGCGCTTGATAGCAATCAGCCCCAGCATTTT. This codes for CASSLWWTGALDSNQPQHF.

This clone was seen just once. The CDR3 spells CASSPRGSATNEKLFF. CDR3 nucleotide sequence: TGTGCCAGCAGCCCCCGTGGGAGTGCAACTAATGAAAAACTGTTTTTT. This rearrangement joins TRBV11-2 to TRBJ1-4; D gene uncertain. V lost 5 bases and J 0 bases, leaving 13 bases between the germline ends. The CDR3 consists of 16 residues. Germline values: CDR1 SGHAT, CDR2 FQNNGV.

The V call is TRBV2, the J call TRBJ1-2; D remains ambiguous. V was cut by 6 bases and J by 2 bases, with 10 bases left in between. Germline V gives CDR1 SNHLY, CDR2 FYNNEI. This CDR3 contains 13 residues. In nucleotides, the CDR3 is TGTGCCAGCAGGGCAGGCTCCAACTATGGCTACACCTTC. Its protein is CASRAGSNYGYTF.

DNA for the CDR3: TGTGCCAGCAGTTTAGGGGGCAGGGGGCGATACACCATATATTTT. Translation: CASSLGGRGRYTIYF. V and J are TRBV28 and TRBJ1-3, with 8 bases lining up with TRBD1. Trimming took 2 bases from V and 8 from J; bases not matched to a gene: 8. Germline V gene data show CDR1 as MDHEN and CDR2 as SYDVKM. This CDR3 contains 15 residues.

The chain recombines TRBV9 with TRBJ2-2; 7 bases are a match to TRBD1. The length of the CDR3 is 15 residues. V shed 2 bases, J shed 4 bases, and the junction held 5 bases outside the gene matches. CDR1 and CDR2 (germline): SGDLS, YYNGEE. CDR3 in amino acids: CASSVDRAGTGELFF. The CDR3 nucleotides are TGTGCCAGCAGCGTCGACAGGGCGGGCACCGGGGAGCTGTTTTTT.

The rearrangement links TRBV10-3 to TRBJ2-7; the D gene is possibly TRBD2 (6 bases). CDR1 ENHRY and CDR2 SYGVKD come from the germline V gene. Trimming stripped 0 bases from V and 0 bases from J, with 15 bases between. The CDR3 extends over 17 amino acids. The chain's CDR3 is CAISESRTSSSSYEQYF. As DNA, the CDR3 is TGTGCCATCAGTGAGTCGAGAACTAGCTCGAGCTCCTACGAGCAGTACTTC.

J is TRBJ2-5 and V is TRBV7-9, with a possible D match to TRBD2 (7 bases). The germline V and J ends were trimmed by 2 bases and 5 bases, with 18 bases remaining between them. CDR3 length: 16 residues. Per germline, CDR1 SEHNR and CDR2 FQNEAQ (reference sequence). CDR3 region: CASSLRSSGGTETQYF. The DNA for the CDR3 is TGTGCCAGCAGCTTAAGGTCCTCGGGGGGCACGGAGACCCAGTACTTC.